These T cell receptor beta chains were read from a single sample in a study of blood T cell repertoires in COVID-19. Profiling relied on immunoSEQ multiplex PCR, and the TCRdb table lists in-frame clones only, not all of them. The table has 70,000 to 95,000 clones, approximately 91% seen once. Sequenced material: peripheral blood. Receptors originate from a man between 70 and 80 years old with acute or convalescent COVID-19. The CDR3 runs from the conserved cysteine through the conserved F or W. Fields, in order: D gene, V gene, J gene, CDR3 length, clone size, CDR3 protein, CDR3 DNA. The D gene is left open where the match is weak. Expanded clones get a size class; other rows say once, few or many, or leave the size out.

-	TRBV21-1	TRBJ2-5	15	-	CASSDFAGFQETQYF	TGTGCCAGCAGCGATTTTGCAGGGTTCCAAGAGACCCAGTACTTC
-	TRBV5-3	TRBJ1-6	16	once	CARSGGEDGVRSPLHF	TGTGCCAGAAGCGGTGGTGAGGACGGGGTTCGATCACCCCTCCACTTT
-	TRBV21-1	TRBJ2-1	15	-	CASSKGNSGGNEQFF	TGTGCCAGCAGCAAAGGCAACTCAGGGGGGAATGAGCAGTTCTTC
-	TRBV5-1	TRBJ1-2	13	-	CASSLAADYGYTF	TGCGCCAGCAGCTTGGCGGCAGACTACGGCTACACCTTC
-	TRBV10-1	TRBJ2-3	13	-	CASSADLSDTQYF	TGCGCCAGCAGTGCGGACTTATCAGATACGCAGTATTTT
TRBD1	TRBV12-3/TRBV12-4	TRBJ1-1	13	-	CASSISAAGGSFF	TGTGCCAGCAGTATTAGCGCAGCAGGGGGGTCTTTCTTT
TRBD1	TRBV10-3	TRBJ1-2	14	-	CAISLGQPNYGYTF	TGTGCCATCAGCTTGGGACAGCCTAACTATGGCTACACCTTC
TRBD2	TRBV4-3	TRBJ2-7	13	few	CASSQDSGSEQYF	TGCGCCAGCAGCCAAGATAGCGGGAGCGAGCAGTACTTC
-	TRBV9	TRBJ2-3	13	-	CASGGGARDTQYF	TGTGCCAGCGGAGGGGGGGCCAGGGATACGCAGTATTTT
TRBD1	TRBV29-1	TRBJ1-2	12	once	CSVTYGQGGYTF	TGCAGCGTGACTTACGGACAGGGGGGCTACACCTTC
TRBD1	TRBV7-8	TRBJ2-2	16	-	CASSSPGQGTTGELFF	TGTGCCAGCAGCTCTCCTGGACAGGGGACCACCGGGGAGCTGTTTTTT